Listed below are T cell receptor beta chains from one sample, sequenced in a study of T cell responses to AZD1222 COVID-19 vaccine. Repertoires were generated with immunoSEQ multiplex PCR, while TCRdb's copy carries only in-frame clones and drops some. The sample lists about 82,000 clones, about 93% occurring once. The input for sequencing was peripheral blood, taken 28 days after the second AZD1222 dose. The origin of the receptors is an adult who received the AZD1222 COVID-19 vaccine. Each CDR3 is given with its conserved first and last residue. The D gene is left open where the match is weak. The listing skips clone size in some rows; elsewhere it reads once, few, many or a size class.

TRBV3-1/TRBV3-2	-	-	13	TRBJ2-7	TGTGCCAGCTTCGCCAGGGCGTCGTACGAGCAGTACTTC	CASFARASYEQYF
TRBV4-3	-	-	14	TRBJ1-1	TGCGCCAGCAGCCAAGATGTGGGGGGCACTGAAGCTTTCTTT	CASSQDVGGTEAFF
TRBV28	-	-	14	TRBJ1-5	TGTGCCAGCAGTCCCGACAGCGGGGCTCAGCCCCAGCATTTT	CASSPDSGAQPQHF
TRBV5-5	TRBD1	-	17	TRBJ1-2	TGTGCCAGCAGCTCCGGGACAGGGGAGGAGGCCCGCTATGGCTACACCTTC	CASSSGTGEEARYGYTF
TRBV19	-	-	12	TRBJ1-1	TGTGCCAGTAGACATAGGGGAACTGAAGCTTTCTTT	CASRHRGTEAFF
TRBV12-3/TRBV12-4	-	-	12	TRBJ1-2	TGTGCCAGCAGTCCTCGGAACTATGGCTACACCTTC	CASSPRNYGYTF
TRBV28	TRBD2	medium-sized	14	TRBJ2-7	TGTGCCAGCAGTCACCTCGGGGGGGCTGGCGAGCAGTACTTC	CASSHLGGAGEQYF
TRBV6-1	TRBD2	-	16	TRBJ2-1	TGTGCCAGCAGTGAAGCAGCCGGTGGCGGGGGCAATGAGCAGTTCTTC	CASSEAAGGGGNEQFF
TRBV7-8	-	-	15	TRBJ1-6	TGTGCCAGCGGGCTCTCAAGCTCCTATAATTCACCCCTCCACTTT	CASGLSSSYNSPLHF
TRBV19	TRBD1	-	16	TRBJ1-1	TGTGCCAGTAGTATAGGGGCAGGGGGCTCGGGCACTGAAGCTTTCTTT	CASSIGAGGSGTEAFF
TRBV2	TRBD1	-	15	TRBJ1-1	TGTGCCAGCAACTACGGACAGGGGGCGCGCACTGAAGCTTTCTTT	CASNYGQGARTEAFF
TRBV5-1	-	-	15	TRBJ1-5	TGCGCCAGCAGCTTGGGGACAGATAGCAATCAGCCCCAGCATTTT	CASSLGTDSNQPQHF
TRBV10-3	TRBD1	-	15	TRBJ1-1	TGTGCCATCAGGGAGGGGGCGGTGAAGAACACTGAAGCTTTCTTT	CAIREGAVKNTEAFF
TRBV10-3	TRBD1	-	15	TRBJ1-1	TGTGCCATCAGTGACCCAGGGGGGAAGGACACTGAAGCTTTCTTT	CAISDPGGKDTEAFF
TRBV6-1	-	-	14	TRBJ1-1	TGTGCCAGCAGTGAAGCTTGGGGTAACACTGAAGCTTTCTTT	CASSEAWGNTEAFF
TRBV6-6	TRBD1	-	13	TRBJ2-7	TGTGCCAGCAGCTCTGGACAGGGTGTCGAGCAGTACTTC	CASSSGQGVEQYF
TRBV7-3	TRBD2	-	18	TRBJ2-3	TGTGCCAGCAGCTTAGGGGTTAGCGGGGGGCCTAGCACAGATACGCAGTATTTT	CASSLGVSGGPSTDTQYF
TRBV7-2	TRBD1	-	18	TRBJ1-1	TGTGCCAGCAGCCCGACCGGGACAGGGTACATAATCGGGACTGAAGCTTTCTTT	CASSPTGTGYIIGTEAFF
TRBV29-1	-	-	12	TRBJ1-2	TGCAGCGTTGAGGGTTACAGAAATGGCTACACCTTC	CSVEGYRNGYTF
TRBV20-1	-	-	10	TRBJ2-1	TGCAGTCCCAATACCAATCAGCAGTTCTTC	CSPNTNQQFF